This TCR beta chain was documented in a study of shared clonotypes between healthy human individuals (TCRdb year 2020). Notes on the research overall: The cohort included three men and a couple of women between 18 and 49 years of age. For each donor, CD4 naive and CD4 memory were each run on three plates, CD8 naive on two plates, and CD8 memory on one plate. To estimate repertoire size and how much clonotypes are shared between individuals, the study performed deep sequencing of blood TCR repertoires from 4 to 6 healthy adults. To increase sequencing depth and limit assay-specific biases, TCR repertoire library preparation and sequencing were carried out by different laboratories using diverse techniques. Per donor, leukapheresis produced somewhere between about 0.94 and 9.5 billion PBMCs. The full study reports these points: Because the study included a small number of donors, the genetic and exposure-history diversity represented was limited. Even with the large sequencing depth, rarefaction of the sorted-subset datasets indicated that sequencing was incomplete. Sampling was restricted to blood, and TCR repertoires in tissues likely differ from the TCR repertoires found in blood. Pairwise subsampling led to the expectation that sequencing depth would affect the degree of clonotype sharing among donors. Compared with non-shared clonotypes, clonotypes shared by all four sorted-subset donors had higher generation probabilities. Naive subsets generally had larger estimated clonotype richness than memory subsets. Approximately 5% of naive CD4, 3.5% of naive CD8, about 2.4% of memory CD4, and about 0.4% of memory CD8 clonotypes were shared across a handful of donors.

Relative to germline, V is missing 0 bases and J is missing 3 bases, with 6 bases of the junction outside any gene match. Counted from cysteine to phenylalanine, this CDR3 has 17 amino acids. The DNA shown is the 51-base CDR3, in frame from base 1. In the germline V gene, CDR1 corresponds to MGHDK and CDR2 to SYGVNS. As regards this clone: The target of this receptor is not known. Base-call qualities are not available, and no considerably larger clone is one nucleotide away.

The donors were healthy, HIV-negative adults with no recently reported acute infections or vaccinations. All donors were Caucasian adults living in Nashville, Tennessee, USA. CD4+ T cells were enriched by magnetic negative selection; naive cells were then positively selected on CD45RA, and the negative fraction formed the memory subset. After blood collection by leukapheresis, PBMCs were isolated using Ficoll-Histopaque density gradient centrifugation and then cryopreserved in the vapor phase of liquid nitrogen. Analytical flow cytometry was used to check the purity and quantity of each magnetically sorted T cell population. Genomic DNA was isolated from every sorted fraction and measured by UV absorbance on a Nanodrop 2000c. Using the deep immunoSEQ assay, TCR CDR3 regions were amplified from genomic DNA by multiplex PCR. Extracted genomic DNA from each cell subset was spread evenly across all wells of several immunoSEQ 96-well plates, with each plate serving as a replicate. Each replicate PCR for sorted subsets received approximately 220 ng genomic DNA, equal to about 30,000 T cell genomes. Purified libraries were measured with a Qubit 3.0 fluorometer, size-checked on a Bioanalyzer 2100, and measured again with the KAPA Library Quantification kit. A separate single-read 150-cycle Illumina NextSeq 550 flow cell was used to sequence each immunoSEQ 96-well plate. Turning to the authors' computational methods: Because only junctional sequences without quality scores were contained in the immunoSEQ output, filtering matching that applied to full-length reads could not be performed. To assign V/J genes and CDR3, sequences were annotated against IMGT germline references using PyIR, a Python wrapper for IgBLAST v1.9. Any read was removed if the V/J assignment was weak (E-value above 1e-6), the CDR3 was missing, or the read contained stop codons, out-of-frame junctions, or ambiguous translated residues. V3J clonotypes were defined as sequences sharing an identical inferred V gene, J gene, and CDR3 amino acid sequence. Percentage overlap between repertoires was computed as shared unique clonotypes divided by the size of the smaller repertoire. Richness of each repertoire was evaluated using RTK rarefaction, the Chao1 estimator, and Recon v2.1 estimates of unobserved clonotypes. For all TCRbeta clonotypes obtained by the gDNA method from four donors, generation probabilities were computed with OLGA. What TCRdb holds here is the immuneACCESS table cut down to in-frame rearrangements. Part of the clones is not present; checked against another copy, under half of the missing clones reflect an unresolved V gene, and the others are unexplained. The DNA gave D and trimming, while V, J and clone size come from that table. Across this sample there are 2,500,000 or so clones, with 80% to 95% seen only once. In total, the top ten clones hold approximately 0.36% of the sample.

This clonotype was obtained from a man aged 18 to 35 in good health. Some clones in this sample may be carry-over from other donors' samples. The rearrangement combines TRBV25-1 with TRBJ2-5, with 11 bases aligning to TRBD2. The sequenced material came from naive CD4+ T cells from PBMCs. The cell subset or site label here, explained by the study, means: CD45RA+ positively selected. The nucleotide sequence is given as TGTGCCAGCAGTGAATATGTCCTAGCGGGAGGAGAAGAGACCCAGTACTTC. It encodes CASSEYVLAGGEETQYF.